This entry lists 31 T cell receptor beta chains sequenced from one sample in a study of shared clonotypes between healthy human individuals. CD45RO-negative, CCR7-selected cells formed the naive CD8 fraction, which excluded terminally differentiated effector memory CD45RA+ cells. The method was immunoSEQ multiplex PCR; TCRdb's version includes in-frame clones alone and lacks a portion of them. The table shows roughly 2.1 million clones, with about 92% occurring only once. The sample taken for sequencing was naive CD8+ T cells from PBMCs. The receptors come from a man between 18 and 29 years old in good health. Some clones in this sample may be carry-over from other donors' samples.

The chain is built from TRBV5-4 and TRBJ2-5; D not certain. The CDR3 covers 13 residues. Germline CDR1 and CDR2: SGHNT and YYREEE (reference sequence). Trimming left V 2 bases short and J 3 bases short, with 8 bases between. The CDR3 DNA reads TGTGCCAGCAGCTTTGATGGAGAAGAGACCCAGTACTTC. Residues: CASSFDGEETQYF.

The chain links TRBV7-6 to TRBJ2-5, with D perhaps matching TRBD1 (6 bases). The CDR3 sequence is 17 residues long. Trimming cost V 2 bases and J 11 bases, with 27 bases left between them. Germline V lookup: CDR1 SGHVS, CDR2 FNYEAQ. This CDR3 is CASSLIESRERKGEQYF. CDR3 sequence (DNA): TGTGCCAGCAGCTTAATTGAAAGTCGGGAAAGAAAGGGGGAGCAGTACTTC.

V usage is TRBV25-1 and J usage is TRBJ2-2, with D uncertain. In germline, CDR1 is MGHDK, CDR2 SYGVNS. The CDR3 has 13 amino acids. V gave up 8 bases and J gave up 7 bases, with 14 bases separating them. DNA for the CDR3: TGTGCCAGCTCGACGGCTTGGGGCGGGGAGCTGTTTTTT. It encodes CASSTAWGGELFF.

The chain couples TRBV6-5 to TRBJ1-4; unclear D gene. This CDR3 spans 14 amino acids. Trimming cost V 0 bases and J 8 bases, with 10 bases left between them. Germline values: CDR1 MNHEY, CDR2 SVGAGI. Written as DNA, the CDR3 is TGTGCCAGCAGTTACTCCCCCGCGGGGGAAAAACTGTTTTTT. Protein product: CASSYSPAGEKLFF.

This chain connects TRBV10-3 to TRBJ2-6; D perhaps matches TRBD1 (6 bases). CDR1 is ENHRY and CDR2 is SYGVKD in the germline V gene. The CDR3 runs to 18 residues. Trimming removed 3 bases at V and 0 bases at J, with 15 bases between. The CDR3 DNA is TGTGCCATCAGTGATTCGGACAGCCTACCCTCTGGGGCCAACGTCCTGACTTTC. Its translation: CAISDSDSLPSGANVLTF.

The chain has TRBV27 and TRBJ2-3; a possible D gene is TRBD2 (6 bases). Between the trimmed V and J ends, which lost 7 bases and 4 bases, there was a span of 12 bases. Germline V gives CDR1 MNHEY, CDR2 SMNVEV (reference sequence). The CDR3 runs to 13 residues. CDR3 region: CASTLEGSDTQYF. The DNA for the CDR3 is TGTGCCAGCACCTTGGAGGGATCAGATACGCAGTATTTT.

Notes on this clone: This specimen includes other DNA sequences encoding the same CDR3. V and J are TRBV5-1 and TRBJ2-7; D may be TRBD1 (5 bases). Germline V gene data show CDR1 as SGHRS and CDR2 as YFSETQ. V was trimmed by 0 bases and J by 2 bases, leaving 9 bases between them. The CDR3 spans 14 residues. In DNA, the CDR3 is TGCGCCAGCAGCTTGGCAGGGATACCCTACGAGCAGTACTTC. Its translation: CASSLAGIPYEQYF.

The V gene is TRBV2, the J gene TRBJ1-4; D unclear. The CDR3 spans 15 residues. The germline V gene encodes CDR1 SNHLY and CDR2 FYNNEI. The V end was cut by 2 bases, the J end by 2 bases, with 9 bases between. The CDR3, as DNA: TGTGCCAGCAGTGAATGGGCCCAGACTAATGAAAAACTGTTTTTT. The encoded protein is CASSEWAQTNEKLFF.

The V gene is TRBV6-1, the J gene TRBJ2-2, with D perhaps TRBD1 (6 bases). Germline V lookup: CDR1 MNHNS, CDR2 SASEGT. The CDR3 is 16 residues long. Trimming cost V 2 bases and J 4 bases, with 14 bases left between them. The CDR3 here is CASSEIRDTITGELFF. The CDR3 DNA is TGTGCCAGCAGTGAAATCCGGGACACGATCACCGGGGAGCTGTTTTTT.

This clone appeared a single time. The V call is TRBV6-5, the J call TRBJ2-7; D is undetermined. Trimming removed 5 bases from V and 5 bases from J, with 16 bases in between. Germline loops: CDR1 MNHEY, CDR2 SVGAGI. The CDR3 length is 14 residues. DNA for the CDR3: TGTGCCAGCAGTCCCTATTCGGTTCTGGACGAGCAGTACTTC. It codes for CASSPYSVLDEQYF.

In DNA, the CDR3 is TGTGCCAGCATCGGGACACGAAAATTCTCTGGGGCCAACGTCCTGACTTTC. It translates to CASIGTRKFSGANVLTF. The V call is TRBV2, the J call TRBJ2-6, with D possibly matching TRBD1 (6 bases). CDR1 and CDR2 (germline): SNHLY, FYNNEI. This CDR3 is built from 17 residues. Trimming left V 7 bases short and J 0 bases short, with 16 bases between. The whole variable domain, remainder taken from reference TRBV2 and TRBJ2-6, is EPEVTQTPSHQVTQMGQEVILRCVPISNHLYFYWYRQILGQKVEFLVSFYNNEISEKSEIFDDQFSVERPDGSNFTLKIRSTKLEDSAMYFCASIGTRKFSGANVLTFGAGSRLTVL.

The chain joins TRBV27 to TRBJ2-7, with no clear D. Germline lookup yields CDR1 MNHEY and CDR2 SMNVEV (reference sequence). V was cut by 3 bases and J by 1 base, with 10 bases left in between. The CDR3 runs 14 residues. For the CDR3, the DNA is TGTGCCAGCAGTTTGTCGCTTAGGTCCTACGAGCAGTACTTC. Translated: CASSLSLRSYEQYF.

V usage is TRBV4-1 and J usage is TRBJ1-1; D gene unclear. The CDR3 is 11 residues long. V lost 5 bases to trimming and J lost 4 bases, with 5 bases between them. From germline, CDR1 is MGHRA and CDR2 YSYEKL. This CDR3 is CASSSGTEAFF. The CDR3 bases are TGCGCCAGCAGCTCGGGCACTGAAGCTTTCTTT.

This clone is a singleton in its sample. CDR3 sequence reads: CASSPSGREQFF. The CDR3 DNA follows: TGTGCCAGCAGTCCCAGCGGGAGGGAGCAGTTCTTC. The chain couples TRBV27 to TRBJ2-1; 9 bases agree with TRBD2. From germline, CDR1 is MNHEY and CDR2 SMNVEV (reference sequence). This CDR3 region has 12 residues. With 5 bases clipped from V and 10 bases from J, the junction kept 3 bases outside the gene matches.

The chain uses TRBV6-5 and TRBJ2-7; tentatively, D is TRBD1 (6 bases). The CDR3 runs to 14 residues. CDR1 MNHEY and CDR2 SVGAGI come from the germline V gene. V was trimmed by 2 bases and J by 6 bases, leaving 14 bases between them. CDR3 in DNA: TGTGCCAGCAGTTACGGGACAAGTGGCCTCGAGCAGTACTTC. It translates to CASSYGTSGLEQYF.

This chain joins TRBV19 and TRBJ2-7, with 14 nucleotides matching TRBD2. The CDR3 consists of 16 residues. CDR1 is LNHDA, CDR2 SQIVND, per germline (reference sequence). Germline trimming cut 1 base from V and 7 bases from J; bases unmatched to any gene: 6. CDR3 bases: TGTGCCAGTAGTATAGGACTAGCGGGAGGGCCGGAAGAGCAGTACTTC. Amino acid sequence: CASSIGLAGGPEEQYF.

J is TRBJ2-7 and V is TRBV28; a possible D gene is TRBD2 (7 bases). The CDR3 is 13 residues long. Between the trimmed V and J ends, which lost 2 bases and 6 bases, there was a span of 11 bases. Germline V gene data show CDR1 as MDHEN and CDR2 as SYDVKM. This chain's CDR3 is CASSLGRGAEQYF. The CDR3 DNA reads as TGTGCCAGCAGTTTAGGGAGGGGGGCCGAGCAGTACTTC.

The V call is TRBV7-9, the J call TRBJ2-3, with D uncertain. The germline CDR1 and CDR2 sequences are SEHNR and FQNEAQ (reference sequence). This CDR3 comprises 13 residues. Deletions cut 3 bases from V and 6 bases from J, with 10 bases between. The CDR3 coding sequence is TGTGCCAGCAGCTTTGGCATGGGCGATACGCAGTATTTT. This gives the protein CASSFGMGDTQYF.

As to this clone: One end of the junction varies from germline; a read error may be responsible. V gene TRBV10-3 combines with J gene TRBJ1-1; TRBD1 matches at 10 bases. The CDR3 runs 16 residues. CDR1 is ENHRY, CDR2 SYGVKD, per germline. CDR3 DNA: TGTGCCATCAATGAGCGCGGACAGGGGGTGCACACTGAAGCTTTCTTT. It encodes CAINERGQGVHTEAFF.

The J gene is TRBJ2-3, the V gene TRBV9; the D is unclear. CDR1 SGDLS and CDR2 YYNGEE come from the germline V gene. V lost 0 bases and J 0 bases, leaving 11 bases between the germline ends. This CDR3 is built from 16 residues. CDR3 amino acids: CASSVATSTSTDTQYF. CDR3 nucleotide sequence: TGTGCCAGCAGCGTAGCTACCAGTACTAGCACAGATACGCAGTATTTT.

The chain employs TRBV7-3 and TRBJ2-6; D remains ambiguous. Germline V gene lookup returns CDR1 SGHTA and CDR2 FQGTGA. The CDR3 spans 15 residues. The V end was cut by 6 bases, the J end by 1 base, with 10 bases between. This CDR3 is CASSPRSSGANVLTF. The CDR3 nucleotides read TGTGCCAGCAGTCCCCGGTCGTCTGGGGCCAACGTCCTGACTTTC.

The rearrangement links TRBV7-8 to TRBJ2-1, with D perhaps TRBD1 (9 bases). Germline lookup yields CDR1 SGHVS and CDR2 FQNEAQ. The CDR3 has 18 residues. V lost 5 bases to trimming and J lost 6 bases, with 26 bases between them. The CDR3 DNA follows: TGTGCCAGCAGCCCGAGGACAGGGGACAGCGGGAGTGGCAATGAGCAGTTCTTC. This codes for CASSPRTGDSGSGNEQFF.

The rearrangement joins TRBV11-2 to TRBJ2-5; TRBD1 matches at 7 bases. Germline CDR1 reads SGHAT; CDR2 reads FQNNGV. This CDR3 region has 14 residues. Trimming took 3 bases from V and 2 from J; bases not matched to a gene: 3. The CDR3 loop is CASSLTGKQETQYF. DNA for the CDR3: TGTGCCAGCAGCTTGACAGGGAAACAAGAGACCCAGTACTTC.

The rearrangement links TRBV15 to TRBJ2-1; 11 nucleotides align to TRBD2. Trimming removed 3 bases from V and 1 base from J; junction bases left unmatched: 5. CDR1 and CDR2 (germline): LNHNV, YYDKDF (reference sequence). There are 17 residues in the CDR3. The CDR3 region is CATSSQLAGESYNEQFF. CDR3 in DNA: TGTGCCACCAGCAGCCAACTAGCGGGGGAATCCTACAATGAGCAGTTCTTC.

V and J are TRBV11-2 and TRBJ2-1; 10 bases map to TRBD2. Germline CDR1 SGHAT, CDR2 FQNNGV. The trim removed 5 bases at V and 8 bases at J, leaving 12 bases unmatched. The CDR3 has 16 amino acids. The CDR3 here is CASSPGGAGGAHEQFF. The CDR3, as DNA: TGTGCCAGCAGCCCGGGAGGAGCGGGAGGGGCGCATGAGCAGTTCTTC.

In its sample, this clone was seen a few times. The V and J genes are TRBV27 and TRBJ1-5; 7 nucleotides agree with TRBD1. CDR3 length: 15 residues. V lost 5 bases and J lost 3; bases outside the gene matches: 7. CDR1 and CDR2 (germline): MNHEY, SMNVEV (reference sequence). DNA for the CDR3: TGTGCCAGCAGTGTCGGGACAGCGCACAATCAGCCCCAGCATTTT. Its protein is CASSVGTAHNQPQHF.

The gene calls are TRBV28 and TRBJ2-7; the D gene is possibly TRBD1 (6 bases). The CDR3 loop spans 16 amino acids. V lost 5 bases, J lost 2 bases, and 19 bases lay in between. From germline, CDR1 is MDHEN and CDR2 SYDVKM. The CDR3 DNA reads as TGTGCCAGCAGTCCCCTAATGGACAGTGTCACCTACGAGCAGTACTTC. Encoded protein: CASSPLMDSVTYEQYF.

As DNA, the CDR3 is TGCGCCAGCAGCCAACAGCAACTTGCTGCCTACGAGCAGTACTTC. Encoded protein: CASSQQQLAAYEQYF. The chain recombines TRBV4-1 with TRBJ2-7; D not resolved. The CDR3 sequence is 15 residues long. V was trimmed by 2 bases and J by 2 bases, leaving 13 bases between them. Germline-derived CDR1 and CDR2 are MGHRA and YSYEKL.

For the CDR3, the DNA is TGTGCCAGCAGTGAAGCTTACGAGGGACTAGCGGATAAGTTCTTC. This encodes CASSEAYEGLADKFF. This chain uses TRBV6-1 with TRBJ2-1, with TRBD2 matching over 11 bases. This CDR3 is 15 amino acids long. With 0 bases clipped from V and 14 bases from J, the junction kept 9 bases outside the gene matches. Germline assignment: CDR1 MNHNS and CDR2 SASEGT.

A remark on this clone: Additional DNA sequences in this sample encode the identical CDR3. The J gene is TRBJ2-7, the V gene TRBV27, with TRBD1 matching over 9 bases. The CDR3 is 14 amino acids. Germline V CDR1 and CDR2: MNHEY, SMNVEV (reference sequence). V was pared by 5 bases and J by 3 bases, with 5 bases of the junction left unmatched. The CDR3 sequence is CASSPRQGGYEQYF. The CDR3 DNA reads TGTGCCAGCAGTCCTAGACAGGGGGGCTACGAGCAGTACTTC.

This chain uses TRBV13 with TRBJ2-7; D may correspond to TRBD1 or TRBD2 (5 bases each). The CDR3 extends over 14 amino acids. Germline V gene lookup returns CDR1 PRHDT and CDR2 FYEKMQ (reference sequence). Between the trimmed V and J ends, which lost 3 bases and 5 bases, there was a span of 14 bases. The CDR3 protein is CASSLTGTPNEQYF. DNA for the CDR3: TGTGCCAGCAGCTTGACCGGGACCCCTAACGAGCAGTACTTC.